Listed below are T cell receptor beta chains from one sample, sequenced in a study of blood T cell repertoires in COVID-19. Sequencing used immunoSEQ multiplex PCR; TCRdb keeps in-frame clones, though not all of them. The sample consists of about 150,000 clones, roughly 84% of them appearing once. Sequencing used peripheral blood. The source is a human donor with acute or convalescent COVID-19. The donor label of this sample is uncertain. Each CDR3 is given with its conserved first and last residue. Each record gives: V gene, clone size, D gene, J gene, CDR3 DNA, CDR3 protein. A D gene is named only where the DNA matches it firmly. Size tells how often a clone was seen (once, few, many) or the class of an expanded clone, and some rows leave it out.

>TRBV24-1|NA|TRBD1|TRBJ1-1
TGTGCCACCAGTGATTGGACAGGGGAAGCTTTCTTT
CATSDWTGEAFF
>TRBV5-1|NA|NA|TRBJ1-2
TGCGCCAGCAGCGAACAGGGTTGGAACTATGGCTACACCTTC
CASSEQGWNYGYTF
>TRBV27|NA|TRBD2|TRBJ2-3
TGTGCCAGCGCCTCAGCGGGGTGGGAGGATACGCAGTATTTT
CASASAGWEDTQYF
>TRBV7-9|NA|NA|TRBJ1-2
TGTGCCAGCAGCTTAGTGGGGCCAGCGCTTAACTATGGCTACACCTTC
CASSLVGPALNYGYTF
>TRBV2|NA|TRBD1|TRBJ1-1
TGTGCCAGCAGCGAGGGGGCAGGGAACACTGAAGCTTTCTTT
CASSEGAGNTEAFF
>TRBV19|NA|TRBD1|TRBJ1-6
TGTGCCAGTACCGTGGACAGGGGAAGGTCACCCCTCCACTTT
CASTVDRGRSPLHF
>TRBV6-1|NA|NA|TRBJ1-2
TGTGCCAGCAGTGAAGGGGGCGTGGGAGGCTACACCTTC
CASSEGGVGGYTF
>TRBV9|NA|TRBD1|TRBJ2-2
TGTGCCAGCAGCCCAGCACAGGGGGCCGGGGAGCTGTTTTTT
CASSPAQGAGELFF
>TRBV5-5|NA|NA|TRBJ1-3
TGTGCCAGCAGCTTGGTGACGGGGGACTCAGGAAACACCATATATTTT
CASSLVTGDSGNTIYF
>TRBV30|NA|NA|TRBJ1-1
TGTGCCTGGAGTTACCGGGGAGAAGCTTTCTTT
CAWSYRGEAFF
>TRBV7-8|once|TRBD1|TRBJ1-5
TGTGCCAGCAGCTGGGGACAGCTGAATCAGCCCCAGCATTTT
CASSWGQLNQPQHF